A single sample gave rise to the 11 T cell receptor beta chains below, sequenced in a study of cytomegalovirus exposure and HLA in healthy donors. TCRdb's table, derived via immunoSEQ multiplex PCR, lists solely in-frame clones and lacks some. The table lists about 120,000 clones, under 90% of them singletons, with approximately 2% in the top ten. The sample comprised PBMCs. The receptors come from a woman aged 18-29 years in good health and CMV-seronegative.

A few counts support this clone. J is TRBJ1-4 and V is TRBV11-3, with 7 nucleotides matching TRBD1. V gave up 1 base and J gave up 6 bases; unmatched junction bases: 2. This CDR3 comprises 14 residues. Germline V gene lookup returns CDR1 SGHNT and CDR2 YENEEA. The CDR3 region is CASSLVGTDEKLFF. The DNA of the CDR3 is TGTGCCAGCAGCTTAGTAGGGACAGATGAAAAACTGTTTTTT.

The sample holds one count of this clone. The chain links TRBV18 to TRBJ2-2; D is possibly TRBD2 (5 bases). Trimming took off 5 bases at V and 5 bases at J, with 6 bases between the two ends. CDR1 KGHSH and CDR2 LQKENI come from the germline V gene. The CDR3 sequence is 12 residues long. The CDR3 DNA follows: TGTGCCAGCTCAACGGGGACCGGGGAGCTGTTTTTT. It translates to CASSTGTGELFF.

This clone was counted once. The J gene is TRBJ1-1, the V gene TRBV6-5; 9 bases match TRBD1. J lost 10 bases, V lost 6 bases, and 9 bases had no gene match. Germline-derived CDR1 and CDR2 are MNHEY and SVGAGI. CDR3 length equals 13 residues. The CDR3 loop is CASRYQTGGGAFF. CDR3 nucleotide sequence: TGTGCCAGCAGGTACCAGACAGGGGGGGGAGCTTTCTTT.

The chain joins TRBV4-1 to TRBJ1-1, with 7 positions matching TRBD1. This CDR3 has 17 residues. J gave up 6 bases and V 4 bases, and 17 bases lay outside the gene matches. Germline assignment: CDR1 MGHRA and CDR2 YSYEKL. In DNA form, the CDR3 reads TGCGCCAGCAGCCCTAGAAGAAAAGGGACAGAATCTTCTGAAGCTTTCTTT. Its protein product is CASSPRRKGTESSEAFF.

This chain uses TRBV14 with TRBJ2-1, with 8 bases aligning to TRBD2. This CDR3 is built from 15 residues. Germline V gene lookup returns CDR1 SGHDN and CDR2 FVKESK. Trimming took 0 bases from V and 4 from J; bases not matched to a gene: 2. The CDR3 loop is CASSQDASGYNEQFF. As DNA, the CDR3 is TGTGCCAGCAGCCAAGACGCTAGCGGGTACAATGAGCAGTTCTTC.

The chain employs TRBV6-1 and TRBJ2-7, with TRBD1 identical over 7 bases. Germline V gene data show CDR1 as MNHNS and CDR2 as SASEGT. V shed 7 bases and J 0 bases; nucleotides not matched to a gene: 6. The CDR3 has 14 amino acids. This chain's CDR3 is CASNTGQASYEQYF. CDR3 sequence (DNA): TGTGCCAGCAATACTGGACAGGCCTCCTACGAGCAGTACTTC.

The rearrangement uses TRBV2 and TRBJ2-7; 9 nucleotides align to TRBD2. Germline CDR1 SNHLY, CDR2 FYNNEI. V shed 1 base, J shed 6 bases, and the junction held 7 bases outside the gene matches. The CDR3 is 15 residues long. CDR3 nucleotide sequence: TGTGCCAGCAGTGAAGTGGTAGCGGGAGAGGGCGAGCAGTACTTC. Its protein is CASSEVVAGEGEQYF.

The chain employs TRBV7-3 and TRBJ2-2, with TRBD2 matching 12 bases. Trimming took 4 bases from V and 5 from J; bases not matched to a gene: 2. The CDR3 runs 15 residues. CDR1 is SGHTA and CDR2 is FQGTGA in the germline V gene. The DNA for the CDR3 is TGTGCCAGCAGCTCCGGACTAGCGGGGACCGGGGAGCTGTTTTTT. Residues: CASSSGLAGTGELFF.

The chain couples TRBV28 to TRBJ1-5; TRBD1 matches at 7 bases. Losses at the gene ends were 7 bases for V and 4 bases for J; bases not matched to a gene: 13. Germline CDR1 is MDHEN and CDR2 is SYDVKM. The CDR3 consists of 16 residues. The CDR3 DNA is TGTGCCAGCAATCTCAACCCGACAGGGAGGAATCAGCCCCAGCATTTT. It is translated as CASNLNPTGRNQPQHF. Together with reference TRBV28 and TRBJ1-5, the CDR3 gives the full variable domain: DVKVTQSSRYLVKRTGEKVFLECVQDMDHENMFWYRQDPGLGLRLIYFSYDVKMKEKGDIPEGYSVSREKKERFSLILESASTNQTSMYLCASNLNPTGRNQPQHFGDGTRLSIL.

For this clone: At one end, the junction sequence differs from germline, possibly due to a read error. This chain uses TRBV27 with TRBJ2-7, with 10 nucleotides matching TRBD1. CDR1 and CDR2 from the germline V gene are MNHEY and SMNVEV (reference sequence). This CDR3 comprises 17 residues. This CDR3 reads CASSLSSGGQGTYEQYF. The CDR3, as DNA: TGTGCCAGCAGCTTATCGAGTGGGGGACAGGGGACCTACGAGCAGTACTTC.

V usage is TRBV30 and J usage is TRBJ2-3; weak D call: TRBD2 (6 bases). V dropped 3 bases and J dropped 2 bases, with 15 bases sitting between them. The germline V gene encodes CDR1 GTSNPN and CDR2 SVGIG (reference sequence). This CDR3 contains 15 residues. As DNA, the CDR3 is TGTGCCTGGAGCGTGGGGACTTACTCCACAGATACGCAGTATTTT. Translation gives CAWSVGTYSTDTQYF.